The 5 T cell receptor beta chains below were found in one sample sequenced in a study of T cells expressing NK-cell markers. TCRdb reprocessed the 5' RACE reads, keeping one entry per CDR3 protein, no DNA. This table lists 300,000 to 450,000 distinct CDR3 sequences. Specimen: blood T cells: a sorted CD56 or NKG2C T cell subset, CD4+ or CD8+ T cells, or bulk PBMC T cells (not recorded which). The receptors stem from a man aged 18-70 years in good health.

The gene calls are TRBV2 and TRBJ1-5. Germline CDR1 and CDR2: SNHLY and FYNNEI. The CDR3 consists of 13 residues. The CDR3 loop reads CASSEVADQPQHF.

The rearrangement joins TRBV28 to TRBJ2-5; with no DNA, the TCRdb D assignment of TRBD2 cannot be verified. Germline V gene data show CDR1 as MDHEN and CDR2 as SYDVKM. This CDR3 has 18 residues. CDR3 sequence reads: CASTDRTSAPVGQETQYF.

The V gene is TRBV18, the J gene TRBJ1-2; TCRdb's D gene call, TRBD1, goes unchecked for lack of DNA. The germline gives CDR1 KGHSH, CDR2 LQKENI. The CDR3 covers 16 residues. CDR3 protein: CASSPLSSAGGYGYTF.

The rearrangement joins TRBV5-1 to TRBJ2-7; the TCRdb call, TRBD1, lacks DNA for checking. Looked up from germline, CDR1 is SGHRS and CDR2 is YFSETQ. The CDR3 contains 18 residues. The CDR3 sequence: CASSPTPGHPLNANEQYF.

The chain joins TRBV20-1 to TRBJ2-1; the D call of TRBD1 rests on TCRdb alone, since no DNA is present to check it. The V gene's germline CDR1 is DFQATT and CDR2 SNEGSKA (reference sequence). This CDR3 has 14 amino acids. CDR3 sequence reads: CSARPHLGYNEQFF.